A single sample gave rise to the 6 T cell receptor beta chains below, sequenced in a study of shared clonotypes between healthy human individuals. Sequencing was performed with immunoSEQ multiplex PCR; in TCRdb, only in-frame clones are kept and a portion is missing. This sample has around 940,000 clones; approximately 80% occur once, and the top ten carry approximately 1.5%. Sequencing was carried out using memory CD4+ T cells sorted from blood. Subset: CD45RA-negative fraction. These receptor sequences come from a man younger than 35 in good health.

This clone has a handful of counts. The chain has TRBV5-6 and TRBJ1-6; D call uncertain. Between the trimmed V and J ends, which lost 4 bases and 2 bases, there was a span of 13 bases. There are 16 residues in the CDR3. From germline, CDR1 is SGHDT and CDR2 YYEEEE. The CDR3 DNA reads TGTGCCAGCAGCCCCGGCGGATTCGCCTATAATTCACCCCTCCACTTT. Its translation: CASSPGGFAYNSPLHF.

The gene calls are TRBV9 and TRBJ1-2, with D possibly matching TRBD1 (6 bases). The germline CDR1 and CDR2 sequences are SGDLS and YYNGEE. The CDR3 consists of 15 residues. Trimming took 0 bases from V and 1 from J, leaving 10 bases between them. The CDR3 reads CASSVAGEINYGYTF. The CDR3 DNA reads as TGTGCCAGCAGCGTAGCAGGGGAAATTAACTATGGCTACACCTTC.

This clone was found once. The chain uses TRBV19 and TRBJ2-7, with D hard to call. Looked up from germline, CDR1 is LNHDA and CDR2 is SQIVND (reference sequence). This CDR3 is built from 14 residues. V lost 5 bases and J lost 2, with 13 bases in between. CDR3: CASSPPANPYEQYF. The CDR3 DNA reads TGTGCCAGTAGTCCCCCGGCGAACCCCTACGAGCAGTACTTC.

The sample holds many counts of this clone. The chain employs TRBV19 and TRBJ1-5; TRBD1 matches 7 bases. This CDR3 is 13 amino acids long. Germline lookup yields CDR1 LNHDA and CDR2 SQIVND (reference sequence). V gave up 7 bases and J gave up 7 bases; unmatched junction bases: 7. The CDR3 sequence is CASTGQAGQPQHF. DNA for the CDR3: TGTGCCAGTACCGGACAGGCTGGCCAGCCCCAGCATTTT.

The chain recombines TRBV11-2 with TRBJ2-2, with D unclear. The germline V and J ends were trimmed by 9 bases and 4 bases, with 15 bases remaining between them. CDR3 size: 14 residues. Per germline, CDR1 SGHAT and CDR2 FQNNGV. In DNA, the CDR3 is TGTGCCAGTACGTCGGTTCGGACCACCGGGGAGCTGTTTTTT. It encodes CASTSVRTTGELFF.

This chain joins TRBV29-1 and TRBJ2-3, with 7 bases aligning to TRBD1. The length of the CDR3 is 14 residues. Germline CDR1 and CDR2: SQVTM and ANQGSEA. The V segment lost 4 bases and the J segment 2 bases; nucleotides outside the gene matches: 6. The DNA for the CDR3 is TGCAGCGTTGTCGATGACAGGGACACAGATACGCAGTATTTT. Translated, it gives CSVVDDRDTDTQYF.